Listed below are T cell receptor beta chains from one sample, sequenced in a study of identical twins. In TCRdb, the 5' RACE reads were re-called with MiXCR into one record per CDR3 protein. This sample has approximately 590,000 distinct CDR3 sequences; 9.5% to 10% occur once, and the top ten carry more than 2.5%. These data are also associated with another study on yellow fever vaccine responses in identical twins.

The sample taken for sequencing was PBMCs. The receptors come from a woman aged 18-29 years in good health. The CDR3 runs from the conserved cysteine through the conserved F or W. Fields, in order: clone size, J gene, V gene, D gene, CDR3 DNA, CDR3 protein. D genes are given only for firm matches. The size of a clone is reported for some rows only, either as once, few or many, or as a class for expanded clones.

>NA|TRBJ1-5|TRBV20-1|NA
TGCAGTGCTAGAGATGGAGTAGGGCTCGGGCAGCCCCAGCATTTT
CSARDGVGLGQPQHF
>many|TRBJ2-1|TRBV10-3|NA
TGTGCCATCGGTTCGACGGAGTACAATGAGCAGTTCTTC
CAIGSTEYNEQFF
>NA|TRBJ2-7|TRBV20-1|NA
TGCAGTGCTAGAGTCGCGTGGTCCTACGAGCAGTACTTC
CSARVAWSYEQYF
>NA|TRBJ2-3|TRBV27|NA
TGTGCCAGCAGTCCCCTGACTAGAGATACGCAGTATTTT
CASSPLTRDTQYF
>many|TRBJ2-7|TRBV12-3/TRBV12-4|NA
TGTGCCAGCAGTTTTCTGACCGAGCAGTACTTC
CASSFLTEQYF
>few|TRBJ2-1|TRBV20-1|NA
TGCAGTGCTAGAGATTTAGCTTATGAGCAGTTCTTC
CSARDLAYEQFF
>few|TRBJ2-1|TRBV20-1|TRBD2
TGCAGTGCACCGAAGACCCTCCTAGCGGGCGAGCAGTTCTTC
CSAPKTLLAGEQFF
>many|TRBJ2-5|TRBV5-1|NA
TGCGCCAGCAGCTATCAGGGTCGGGAGACCCAGTACTTC
CASSYQGRETQYF
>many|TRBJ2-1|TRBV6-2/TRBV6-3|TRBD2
TGTGCCAGCAGCCTCGGGACTAGCGTGTACAATGAGCAGTTCTTC
CASSLGTSVYNEQFF
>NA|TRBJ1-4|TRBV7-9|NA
TGTGCCAGCAGCTTGTTGGGGCAAAAACTGTTTTTT
CASSLLGQKLFF
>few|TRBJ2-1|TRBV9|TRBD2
TGTGCCAGCAGCAAGGGAGCGGGGGTCTCCTACAATGAGCAGTTCTTC
CASSKGAGVSYNEQFF
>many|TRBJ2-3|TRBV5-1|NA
TGCGCCAGCAGCTTGGTCCACGGCCGCACAGATACGCAGTATTTT
CASSLVHGRTDTQYF
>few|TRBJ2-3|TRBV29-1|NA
TGCAGCGTTGACTTAGCGGCGGAGCCGCACACAGATACGCAGTATTTT
CSVDLAAEPHTDTQYF
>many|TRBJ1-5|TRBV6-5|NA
TGTGCCAGCAGTTACCTCGGGAGCAATCAGCCCCAGCATTTT
CASSYLGSNQPQHF
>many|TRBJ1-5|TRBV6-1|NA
TGTGCCAGCAGTGAAGCGATGGGGGAGCCACATCAGCCCCAGCATTTT
CASSEAMGEPHQPQHF
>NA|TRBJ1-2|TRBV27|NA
TGTGCCAGCAGTCTCCACGGCACCCACTATGGCTACACCTTC
CASSLHGTHYGYTF
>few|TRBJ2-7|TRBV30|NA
TGTGCCTGGGGCGCAGGTTACCCACAGGACGAGCAGTACTTC
CAWGAGYPQDEQYF
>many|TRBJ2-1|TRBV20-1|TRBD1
TGCAGTGCAACAAAATACCCGGGACAGGTATACAATGAGCAGTTCTTC
CSATKYPGQVYNEQFF
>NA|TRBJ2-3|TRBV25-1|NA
TGTGCCAGCAGTGACACGGTGTTAGAGCAGTATTTT
CASSDTVLEQYF
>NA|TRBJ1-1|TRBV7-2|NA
TGTGCCAGCAGCTTAACCCCCGATGTCTACATGAACACTGAAGCTTTCTTT
CASSLTPDVYMNTEAFF
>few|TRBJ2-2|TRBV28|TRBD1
TGTGCCAGCAGTTTCAGCAGGGGGCGCGGGACCGGGGAGCTGTTTTTT
CASSFSRGRGTGELFF
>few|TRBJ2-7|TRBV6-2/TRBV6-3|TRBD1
TGTGCCAGCAGTTACATTGCCGGGACAGGGTCCCGCTACGAGCAGTACTTC
CASSYIAGTGSRYEQYF
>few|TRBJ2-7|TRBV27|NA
TGTGCCAGCAGTTTAGGGCCGGGGGATTACGAGCAGTACTTC
CASSLGPGDYEQYF
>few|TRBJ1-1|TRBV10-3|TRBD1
TGTGCCATCAGTGGGGACAGGGTCGGACGGGACACTGAAGCTTTCTTT
CAISGDRVGRDTEAFF
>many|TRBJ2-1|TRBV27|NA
TGTGCCAGCAGCAGGGACGGCAAAAATGAGCAGTTCTTC
CASSRDGKNEQFF
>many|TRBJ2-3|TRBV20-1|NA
TGCAGTGCTAACTCGGGCAGCACAGATACGCAGTATTTT
CSANSGSTDTQYF
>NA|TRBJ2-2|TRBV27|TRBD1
TGTGCCAGCAGTTTAGAGACAGGGATCGGGGAGCTGTTTTTT
CASSLETGIGELFF
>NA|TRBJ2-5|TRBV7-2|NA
TGTGCCAGCAGCGGCACCCCCCGAAAGAAAGAGACCCAGTACTTC
CASSGTPRKKETQYF
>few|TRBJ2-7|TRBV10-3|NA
TGTGCCATCTCTGAACCGAATTACAGCTACGAGCAGTACTTC
CAISEPNYSYEQYF
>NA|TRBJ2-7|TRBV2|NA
TGTGCCAGCAGTGAAGGAGCGGCATTACCCTACGAGCAGTACTTC
CASSEGAALPYEQYF
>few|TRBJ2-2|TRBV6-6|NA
TGTGCCAGCCTTCGGGACACCGGGGAGCTGTTTTTT
CASLRDTGELFF
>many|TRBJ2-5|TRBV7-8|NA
TGTGCCAGCAGCTTAGAGGGGCTGGGGGCACAAGAGACCCAGTACTTC
CASSLEGLGAQETQYF
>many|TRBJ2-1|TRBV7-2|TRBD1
TGTGCCAGCAGCTTAGGACAGGGCCGTGAGCAGTTCTTC
CASSLGQGREQFF
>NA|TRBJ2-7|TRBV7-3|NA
TGTGCCAGCAGCTTAAAGGGTGTAGACGAGCAGTACTTC
CASSLKGVDEQYF
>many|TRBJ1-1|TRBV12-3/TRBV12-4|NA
TGTGCCAGCAGTTTCGTGTTGAACACTGAAGCTTTCTTT
CASSFVLNTEAFF
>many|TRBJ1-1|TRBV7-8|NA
TGTGCCAGCAGCTTACGCATGACGGAGGAGACTGAAGCTTTCTTT
CASSLRMTEETEAFF
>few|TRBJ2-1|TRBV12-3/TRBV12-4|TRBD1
TGTGCCAGCAGTTTACAGGGGGCGAGGGACAATGAGCAGTTCTTC
CASSLQGARDNEQFF
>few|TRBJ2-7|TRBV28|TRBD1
TGTGCCAGCAGTTTTGGGACAGCCACCTACGAGCAGTACTTC
CASSFGTATYEQYF
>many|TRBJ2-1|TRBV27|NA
TGTGCCAGCAGTTTCATCCGGGTCTCCTACAATGAGCAGTTCTTC
CASSFIRVSYNEQFF
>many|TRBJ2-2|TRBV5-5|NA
TGTGCCAGCAGCTCGAGCGGGCTAAACACCGGGGAGCTGTTTTTT
CASSSSGLNTGELFF
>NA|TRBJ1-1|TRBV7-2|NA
TGTGCCAGCAGCTTAGAGGCAGTGAACACTGAAGCTTTCTTT
CASSLEAVNTEAFF
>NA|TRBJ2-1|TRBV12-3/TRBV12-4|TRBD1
TGTGCCAGCGCTTGGGACAGGGATATGAATGAGCAGTTCTTC
CASAWDRDMNEQFF